This entry lists 3 T cell receptor beta chains sequenced from one sample in a study of shared clonotypes between healthy human individuals. Only CD45RO-negative cells positively selected for CCR7 counted as naive CD8 cells, so terminally differentiated effector memory CD45RA+ cells were excluded. Repertoires were generated with immunoSEQ multiplex PCR, while TCRdb's copy carries only in-frame clones and drops some. The sample lists approximately 740,000 clones; about 92% were seen once. Sequenced material: naive CD8+ T cells sorted from blood. Source of these receptors: a man under 40 in good health.

CDR3 DNA: TGCGCCAGCAGCTTGGGACTAGCGGCCACCGGGGAGCTGTTTTTT. Translated: CASSLGLAATGELFF. This chain connects TRBV5-1 to TRBJ2-2; 9 nucleotides line up with TRBD2. Germline V gene data show CDR1 as SGHRS and CDR2 as YFSETQ. CDR3 size: 15 residues. J was trimmed by 4 bases and V by 0 bases; bases with no gene match: 1.

This chain links TRBV19 with TRBJ2-7, with 9 bases fitting TRBD1. Germline CDR1 and CDR2: LNHDA and SQIVND (reference sequence). The ends lost 3 bases at V and 3 bases at J; junction bases unmatched: 6. The CDR3 loop spans 15 amino acids. In nucleotides, the CDR3 is TGTGCCAGTAGTATCGCCGGGACAGGGAGCTACGAGCAGTACTTC. Translated, it gives CASSIAGTGSYEQYF.

V gene TRBV7-9 combines with J gene TRBJ1-1, with a possible D match to TRBD1 (5 bases). This CDR3 spans 14 amino acids. Germline CDR1 SEHNR, CDR2 FQNEAQ (reference sequence). The V and J ends lost 7 bases and 3 bases respectively, with 15 bases between them. CDR3 coding DNA: TGTGCCAGCACCGATGTTCCAGGGTACACTGAAGCTTTCTTT. Protein product: CASTDVPGYTEAFF.